The 10 T cell receptor beta chains presented below share a single source sample, sequenced in a study of blood T cells in healthy people across ages. Alongside a J-beta primer mix, a sample-barcoded 5' primer served in a second PCR lasting about 7 to 12 cycles. From the 5' RACE reads, TCRdb called clonotypes with MiXCR, one entry per CDR3 protein. The repertoire consists of 1.5 million or so distinct CDR3 sequences, with around 39% occurring once and the leading ten covering 6.5% to 10%. Sequences were obtained from blood. The receptors derive from a woman aged 18-29 years in good health.

Concerning this clonotype itself: This sequence may be a read error, since a much larger clone differs from it by one base. The V call is TRBV4-1, the J call TRBJ2-1; 13 bases fit TRBD2. This CDR3 is 16 amino acids long. In germline, CDR1 is MGHRA, CDR2 YSYEKL. CDR3 nucleotide sequence: TGCGCCAGCAGCCAAGATGGGACTAGCGGGAACAATGGGCAGTTCTTC. This encodes CASSQDGTSGNNGQFF.

This sequence joins TRBV6-1 and TRBJ2-5; D not resolved. V lost 9 bases, J lost 0 bases, and 14 bases lay in between. Germline lookup yields CDR1 MNHNS and CDR2 SASEGT. This CDR3 comprises 14 residues. For the CDR3, the DNA is TGTGCCAGTATTAGGCCCCAGTACCAAGAGACCCAGTACTTC. Translating gives CASIRPQYQETQYF.

The chain recombines TRBV20-1 with TRBJ1-1; TRBD1 might be the D (6 bases). The V end lost 6 bases, the J end lost 0 bases, and 14 bases lay between the germline ends. The CDR3 is 14 residues long. The germline V gene encodes CDR1 DFQATT and CDR2 SNEGSKA (reference sequence). The CDR3 here is CSATRGSMNTEAFF. The CDR3 coding sequence is TGCAGTGCCACAAGGGGGTCTATGAACACTGAAGCTTTCTTT.

This rearrangement joins TRBV6-5 to TRBJ1-1; D unclear. V was clipped by 6 bases and J by 0 bases, with 11 bases between them. The CDR3 loop spans 14 amino acids. CDR1 and CDR2 (germline): MNHEY, SVGAGI. The CDR3, as DNA: TGTGCCAGCAGCCCCGTTAGGCTGAACACTGAAGCTTTCTTT. Protein sequence: CASSPVRLNTEAFF.

The rearrangement uses TRBV27 and TRBJ1-4; a possible D gene is TRBD1 (6 bases). The CDR3 spans 16 residues. V shed 6 bases and J shed 4 bases, with 18 bases lying between them. Germline lookup yields CDR1 MNHEY and CDR2 SMNVEV (reference sequence). In DNA form, the CDR3 reads TGTGCCAGCAGCCCCGGCGGCAGGGGTCGTAATGAAAAACTGTTTTTT. This codes for CASSPGGRGRNEKLFF.

The chain couples TRBV20-1 to TRBJ1-2, with D perhaps matching TRBD1 (5 bases). V gave up 3 bases and J gave up 11 bases, with 16 bases separating them. The germline V gene has CDR1 DFQATT and CDR2 SNEGSKA (reference sequence). CDR3 length equals 12 residues. The CDR3 spells CSARVATGGYTF. In DNA form, the CDR3 reads TGCAGTGCTAGGGTGGCCACCGGGGGTTACACCTTC.

The V gene is TRBV6-5, the J gene TRBJ1-5; 10 bases align to TRBD1. The trim removed 6 bases at V and 4 bases at J, leaving 6 bases unmatched. Germline loops: CDR1 MNHEY, CDR2 SVGAGI. CDR3 length: 15 amino acids. For the CDR3, the DNA is TGTGCCAGCAGACCGGCGGGACAGGGGAATCAGCCCCAGCATTTT. The encoded protein is CASRPAGQGNQPQHF.

The genes are TRBV5-1 and TRBJ2-1, with 13 nucleotides matching TRBD2. V shed 4 bases and J 4 bases; nucleotides not matched to a gene: 11. CDR1 is SGHRS, CDR2 YFSETQ, per germline. The CDR3 totals 18 residues. For the CDR3, the DNA is TGCGCCAGCAGCCTGGCCCCACTAGCGGGGGGGACTTACAATGAGCAGTTCTTC. Translation gives CASSLAPLAGGTYNEQFF.

The CDR3 nucleotides are TGTGCCACACGAGGGTGGGGGGGAAACACTGAAGCTTTCTTT. It specifies CATRGWGGNTEAFF. This chain links TRBV15 with TRBJ1-1; D is possibly TRBD1 (5 bases). V lost 9 bases and J lost 2, with 16 bases in between. This CDR3 is built from 14 residues. Germline V gives CDR1 LNHNV, CDR2 YYDKDF (reference sequence).

This clonotype was observed a few times. The J gene is TRBJ2-3, the V gene TRBV4-1; D may be TRBD2 (5 bases). The CDR3 contains 13 residues. Trimming shortened V by 1 base and J by 6 bases, and 8 bases separated the two germline ends. CDR1 and CDR2 from the germline V gene are MGHRA and YSYEKL. The CDR3 DNA reads TGCGCCAGCAGCCAAGTCACTAGGGATACGCAGTATTTT. Its translation: CASSQVTRDTQYF.